The source of this TCR beta chain is a study of esophageal squamous cell carcinoma under preoperative chemotherapy. Overall study results and limits: Tumor-infiltrating lymphocytes showed no significant post-chemotherapy TCR diversity increase, unlike peripheral T cells. After treatment, tumor-infiltrating lymphocytes seemed to come partly from incoming peripheral T cells, not only local changes. After paclitaxel-nedaplatin, abundant clones were more likely to contract than amplify.

V was shortened by 3 bases and J by 1 base, with 7 bases between the two germline ends. Germline CDR1 is SGHVS and CDR2 is FQNEAQ. This CDR3 spans 15 amino acids. TCRdb processed the PCR reads anew with MiXCR; each CDR3 protein has one entry. Of about 16,000 distinct CDR3 sequences in the sample, 48% were seen once. Stated time point: before preoperative PTX-NDP chemotherapy. Paclitaxel-nedaplatin chemotherapy was given to patients ahead of their surgery. This clonotype was seen a handful of times. Its antigen remains unidentified. The receptor was isolated from a human donor with esophageal squamous cell carcinoma. The donor label of this sample is uncertain. Collection of the sample occurred from a patient given preoperative chemotherapy. The rearrangement joins TRBV7-8 to TRBJ2-6; D unresolved. CDR3 nucleotides: TGTGCCAGCAGCTTTGCGCAGTCTGGGGCCAACGTCCTGACTTTC. Amino acid sequence: CASSFAQSGANVLTF.